This TCR beta chain was captured by sequencing in a study of T cells in Graves' hyperthyroidism and ophthalmopathy. The CDR3 regions of TCR beta were amplified from RNA transcripts. TCR CDR3 underwent first-round RT-PCR with the HTBI primer set. MiXCR, applied by TCRdb to the multiplex PCR reads, yields one record per CDR3 protein. The data contain about 350,000 distinct CDR3 sequences, 11% to 15% of them singletons. The CDR3 runs to 14 residues. The V gene's germline CDR1 is SGDLS and CDR2 YYNGEE. As concerns this clonotype: One end of the junction is discordant with germline, which a read error may explain.

The source is a woman aged 25-40 years with Graves' hyperthyroidism. The V call is TRBV9, the J call TRBJ2-7; maybe TRBD2 (5 bases). Sequences were obtained from blood. The CDR3 loop is CASSAGTPYNEQVF. CDR3 sequence (DNA): TGTGCCAGCAGCGCGGGAACTCCATACAACGAGCAGGTCTTC.